A single TCR beta chain is shown here with its context. It lacks a known antigen. There are no base qualities to consult, and no much larger clone falls within one base. This specimen comes from a study of cytotoxic CD8 clonotypes in ibrutinib-treated CLL listed by TCRdb under 2021. Study-level background: The cohort included about 15 treatment-naive and about a dozen relapsed/refractory patients; under 18 were IGHV unmutated. Partial responses were observed in some 24 patients and complete responses in 2; after a median follow-up of 68 months, remission was maintained in approximately 14 patients and progression was observed in about twelve. Response samples were obtained after a median of approximately eleven months of treatment, with a range of about 6 to 36 months. On average, each sample yielded 270,000 or so productive templates and 85,000 to 95,000 productive rearrangements. Of the 80 to 95 participants in the trial, approximately 26 had longitudinal samples available. Cryopreserved peripheral blood mononuclear cells were obtained before treatment, at response, and at either sustained remission or disease progression. All remission and progressive disease samples were collected while patients were still receiving ibrutinib.

The CDR3 spans 15 residues, from the cysteine through the phenylalanine. Only CDR3 DNA remains: 45 bases, in frame from the first base. V loses 0 bases of germline sequence and J loses 4 bases, and the interval between the two ends is 9 bases. From the germline V gene (reference sequence), CDR1 is LNHNV and CDR2 is YYDKDF. What the research found in general, with its limitations: Public clonotypes were found to be uncommon and were observed to contract or remain stable during treatment; the increase in clonality was shown to reflect expansion of private clonotypes at ibrutinib response. Baseline clonality was found to be higher than that of age-matched healthy donors and was strongly correlated with circulating CD8+ T-cell counts. Sampling times were not matched between patients in sustained remission and patients whose disease was progressing, and lymph node repertoires were not examined. At ibrutinib response clonality went up, during sustained remission it held steady, and at progression it dropped back toward baseline.

The time point label corresponds to: progressive disease on ibrutinib. Roughly 2.2 micrograms of genomic DNA were extracted from cryopreserved PBMCs for TCR beta library preparation. Longitudinal blood samples from CLL patients receiving ibrutinib monotherapy were subjected to high-throughput TCR beta sequencing. Patients were enrolled in a phase 2 open-label single-center ibrutinib monotherapy trial. Each clonotype received, on average, about 9.7x coverage in deep resolution sequencing performed on a MiSeq, where the target depth lay between 1 in 1 million and 1 in 200,000 T cells. The immunoSEQ hsTCRB Kit was used to generate TCR beta libraries. Per the original workflow: Data were analyzed with ImmunoSEQ Data Assistant and ImmunoSEQ Analyzer, with V, D and J genes assigned per IMGT definitions. Clonality, which ranges from 0 to 1, was calculated by subtracting the normalized Shannon entropy of productive rearrangement frequencies from one. Public clonotype analysis was restricted to overrepresented clonotypes comprising at least 0.05% of each patient's repertoire. Fewer than 15 repertoires from age-matched healthy donors, obtained from immuneACCESS, served as clonality controls. The table was pulled from immuneACCESS by TCRdb, which kept in-frame rearrangements only. Such tables lose some clones; where checked, under half of the loss comes from unresolved V genes, and the rest has no known cause. V, J and clone size are those of that table, while D and trimming were read from the DNA. Within this sample are about 160,000 clones, with 70% to 90% of them counted one time only. The ten top clones hold around 3.1% of the sample.

This receptor was obtained from a human donor with chronic lymphocytic leukemia. This specimen consisted of PBMCs, obtained at disease progression, from a patient treated with ibrutinib. The V gene is TRBV15 and the J gene is TRBJ2-2, with the D gene uncertain. The CDR3 reads as follows: CATSRDRLPTGELFF. The sequenced DNA: TGTGCCACCAGCAGAGATAGGTTGCCCACCGGGGAGCTGTTTTTT.